The T cell receptor (beta chain) described here comes from a study of shared clonotypes between healthy human individuals. Study-wide context: The plates for each donor numbered three CD4 naive, three CD4 memory, two CD8 naive and one CD8 memory.

Germline CDR1 and CDR2: WSHSY and SAAADI. Trimming shortened V by 9 bases and J by 7 bases, and 24 bases separated the two germline ends. CDR3 length: 16 amino acids. Study-wide results and caveats: Large depth notwithstanding, sorted-subset sequencing proved incomplete by rarefaction. The sampled material consisted only of blood, and tissue repertoires are likely to differ.

Turning to this clone: As yet, its antigen is unknown. Other DNA sequences in this specimen translate into the identical CDR3.

The repertoire was sequenced with immunoSEQ multiplex PCR; TCRdb's copy has only in-frame clones and lacks some. Here the sample spans more than 900,000 clones, more than 75% being singletons. The donors were adults (healthy and HIV-negative) with no recent acute infections or vaccinations. Sequencing was carried out using memory CD4+ T cells from PBMCs. Subset noted: CD45RA-negative fraction. V is TRBV10-2 and J is TRBJ2-2; D tentatively reads TRBD1 or TRBD2 (6 bases each). The TCR was taken from a man younger than 35 in good health. Some clones in this sample may be carry-over from other donors' samples. The DNA for the CDR3 is TGCGCCAGTAAAAAAGCCGGGACACAGGGAGGCGGGGAGCTGTTTTTT. Its translation: CASKKAGTQGGGELFF.